This TCR beta chain was identified in a study of blood T cell repertoires in COVID-19. About the study: The samples span acute and convalescent COVID-19 from the United States, Italy and Spain. Sample material is recorded as cDNA or gDNA derived from T cells, B-cell-depleted T cells, or PBMCs.

Germline V gene sequence: CDR1 ENHRY, CDR2 SYGVKD. The length of the CDR3 is 13 residues. V lost 8 bases and J lost 5; bases outside the gene matches: 2. In the authors' methods: Researchers report that nucleated cell counts were estimated from reference gene primer amplification. Measured with immunoSEQ multiplex PCR; TCRdb has only the in-frame clones, and not every one. V and J calls and clone size follow that table, whereas D and trimming were derived from the DNA. Of fewer than 40,000 clones listed, 80% to 90% are singletons. V is TRBV10-3 and J is TRBJ2-2; 10 bases align to TRBD1. The specimen sequenced was peripheral blood. The receptor comes from a woman aged 40 to 50 with active or convalescent COVID-19. CDR3 DNA: TGTGCCATCGGGACAGGGGATACCGGGGAGCTGTTTTTT. It yields the protein CAIGTGDTGELFF.